A selection of T cell receptor beta chains follows, all from one sample in a study of OX40 agonist ivuxolimab in advanced cancers. Produced via immunoSEQ multiplex PCR; TCRdb's table is partial and in-frame only. Among 65,000 to 95,000 clones, around 85% were seen once, and the ten largest hold under 4%. Sample: CD4+ or CD8+ T cells sorted from blood, taken in a trial of the OX40 agonist ivuxolimab. All receptors derive from an adult with an advanced solid tumor such as melanoma, head and neck, liver or kidney cancer. CDR3s include the opening cysteine and the closing phenylalanine or tryptophan. Each record gives: D gene, V gene, J gene, CDR3 protein. The D gene is left open where the match is weak.

NA	TRBV10-1	TRBJ1-2	CASSDPIWERGEYGYTF
TRBD1	TRBV5-1	TRBJ1-1	CASSLGQGGEAFF
TRBD1	TRBV10-3	TRBJ1-4	CATSDRALEANEKLFF
TRBD2	TRBV5-4	TRBJ2-2	CASSLGVAGDAGELFF
TRBD1	TRBV28	TRBJ1-4	CASSSKSLRQGANEKLFF
TRBD1	TRBV5-8	TRBJ1-1	CASSSGGFVHTEAFF
NA	TRBV25-1	TRBJ1-4	CASSDGGLANEKLFF
NA	TRBV7-9	TRBJ2-7	CASSTRGSYEQYF
NA	TRBV28	TRBJ2-7	CASSLFPYEQYF
NA	TRBV6-5	TRBJ2-3	CASRKRPGGTDTQYF
TRBD1	TRBV30	TRBJ1-1	CAWEGRGGNTEAFF
NA	TRBV7-2	TRBJ1-3	CASSLDMSTIYF
NA	TRBV28	TRBJ2-3	CASSSNTDTQYF
NA	TRBV2	TRBJ2-1	CASRRDPNGNEQFF
TRBD2	TRBV19	TRBJ2-7	CASSIYTGGGEQYF
NA	TRBV6-5	TRBJ1-1	CASRYKDYMNTEAFF
NA	TRBV9	TRBJ2-7	CASSEGGSYEQYF
NA	TRBV5-1	TRBJ1-1	CASRARVITEAFF
NA	TRBV21-1	TRBJ2-2	CASSKDRKNTGELFF
NA	TRBV11-2	TRBJ2-7	CASSNRDEQYF
NA	TRBV11-1	TRBJ2-7	CASRQRGLTMQYF
NA	TRBV4-1	TRBJ1-1	CASSHPGYKAEAFF
TRBD2	TRBV28	TRBJ2-1	CASSSSSGTTNEQFF
NA	TRBV5-5	TRBJ2-4	CASRTERGAKNIQYF
NA	TRBV5-1	TRBJ2-7	CASSLAGGSDEQYF
TRBD2	TRBV6-1	TRBJ2-3	CASGREGWTDTQYF
NA	TRBV19	TRBJ1-4	CASQSGFRSSPNEKLFF
NA	TRBV7-6	TRBJ2-7	CASSLPGGFAEQYF
NA	TRBV4-2	TRBJ1-4	CASRRPGDRGKLFF
NA	TRBV5-5	TRBJ2-7	CASSLGQVGYEQYF
TRBD1	TRBV2	TRBJ1-1	CASKGRQGLNTEAFF
NA	TRBV19	TRBJ2-6	CASSKSVGSSGANVLTF
NA	TRBV28	TRBJ1-2	CASSTLYPGGYTF
NA	TRBV4-2	TRBJ2-7	CASSQEWGYEQYF
NA	TRBV2	TRBJ1-2	CASSEVWTGERYTF
NA	TRBV16	TRBJ1-6	CASSQWVTVDNSPLHF
NA	TRBV23-1	TRBJ1-5	CVRGDQPQHF
TRBD2	TRBV5-4	NA	CASSSLTSGRNEQYF
TRBD1	TRBV4-2	TRBJ1-2	CASSQGTGLFYGYTF
TRBD1	TRBV11-3	TRBJ2-2	CASSGTGGTGELFF
NA	TRBV5-4	TRBJ1-4	CASSLEGFGDREEKLFF
NA	TRBV5-4	TRBJ2-2	CASRAQTTGGELFF
TRBD2	TRBV7-2	TRBJ2-7	CASNRLAGDGYEQYF
NA	TRBV27	TRBJ1-1	CASSLSAENTEAFF
TRBD2	TRBV11-2	TRBJ2-7	CASSNRLAGEQYF
NA	TRBV21-1	TRBJ2-7	CASSKVTGANTAWSSYEQYF
NA	TRBV19	TRBJ2-5	CASRGLGETQYF
NA	TRBV6-1	TRBJ1-4	CASSASWIREKLFF
TRBD2	TRBV7-8	TRBJ2-7	CASSSRLAAGGEQYF